These 30 T cell receptor beta chains originate from one sample sequenced in a study of blood T cell repertoires in COVID-19. Some clones are missing from TCRdb's copy, which holds only in-frame ones; the method was immunoSEQ multiplex PCR. Of about 370,000 clones in the sample, around 91% were seen once. Material: PBMCs or T cells enriched from blood (not recorded which). The receptors were sampled from a man between 18 and 29 years old who had recovered from COVID-19.

The chain joins TRBV28 to TRBJ2-7; D remains ambiguous. V was trimmed by 3 bases and J by 2 bases, leaving 2 bases between them. Germline V gene data show CDR1 as MDHEN and CDR2 as SYDVKM. The CDR3 contains 11 residues. The CDR3 nucleotides are TGTGCCAGCAGTTTCGCCTACGAGCAGTACTTC. Translation gives CASSFAYEQYF. The whole variable domain, filled in from reference TRBV28 and TRBJ2-7, reads DVKVTQSSRYLVKRTGEKVFLECVQDMDHENMFWYRQDPGLGLRLIYFSYDVKMKEKGDIPEGYSVSREKKERFSLILESASTNQTSMYLCASSFAYEQYFGPGTRLTVT.

The gene calls are TRBV4-1 and TRBJ1-6; 9 bases map to TRBD1. Trimming removed 0 bases from V and 9 bases from J; junction bases left unmatched: 21. Germline V gene data show CDR1 as MGHRA and CDR2 as YSYEKL. CDR3 size: 21 residues. CDR3 DNA sequence: TGCGCCAGCAGCCAAGATTTTTATTCCGGGACAGGGTTTTTTATGGTTTCACCCCTCCACTTT. It codes for CASSQDFYSGTGFFMVSPLHF.

The rearrangement joins TRBV7-2 to TRBJ1-5; 7 positions agree with TRBD1. The J segment lost 5 bases and the V segment lost 1 base, leaving 2 bases of the junction unmatched. The germline V gene has CDR1 SGHTA and CDR2 FQGNSA. The CDR3 length is 14 residues. In nucleotides, the CDR3 is TGTGCCAGCAGCTTAGTACAGGGGCATCAGCCCCAGCATTTT. Protein product: CASSLVQGHQPQHF.

CDR3 sequence (DNA): TGTGCCAGCAGCCCCAGGTCGGGGTTCCCGAACACTGAAGCTTTCTTT. Protein: CASSPRSGFPNTEAFF. V and J are TRBV11-2 and TRBJ1-1, with unresolved D. CDR3 length equals 16 residues. CDR1 SGHAT and CDR2 FQNNGV come from the germline V gene. V lost 5 bases and J 1 base, leaving 17 bases between the germline ends.

This sequence joins TRBV30 and TRBJ2-7; tentative D call: TRBD1 (5 bases). The CDR3 covers 12 residues. The ends were cut back, 1 base at V and 6 bases at J, with 10 bases in the middle. Looked up from germline, CDR1 is GTSNPN and CDR2 is SVGIG (reference sequence). CDR3 nucleotide sequence: TGTGCCTGGAGTGGGGCAGACAGCGAGCAGTACTTC. It translates to CAWSGADSEQYF.

This sequence joins TRBV6-4 and TRBJ1-2; 7 nucleotides line up with TRBD1. This CDR3 is built from 14 residues. With 5 bases clipped from V and 4 bases from J, the junction kept 7 bases outside the gene matches. Germline assignment: CDR1 MRHNA and CDR2 SNTAGT. CDR3 loop: CASSPRQGGYGYTF. CDR3 nucleotide sequence: TGTGCCAGCAGTCCCAGACAGGGTGGCTATGGCTACACCTTC.

The genes are TRBV12-5 and TRBJ2-7, with D maybe TRBD1 (5 bases). V was clipped by 6 bases and J by 3 bases, with 12 bases between them. CDR3 size: 13 residues. From germline, CDR1 is LGHNT and CDR2 FRNRAP. In DNA, the CDR3 is TGTGCTAGTGGACAACCCCAGGGCTACGAGCAGTACTTC. Translation: CASGQPQGYEQYF.

The chain recombines TRBV7-8 with TRBJ1-3; 10 positions match TRBD1. The CDR3 is made up of 17 amino acids. Trimming at V came to 5 bases and at J to 0 bases, leaving 7 bases not matched to a gene. Looked up from germline, CDR1 is SGHVS and CDR2 is FQNEAQ. This CDR3 reads CASSHRQGALSGNTIYF. The CDR3 DNA reads as TGTGCCAGCAGCCATCGACAGGGGGCACTCTCTGGAAACACCATATATTTT. The entire variable domain, with the rest obtained from reference TRBV7-8 and TRBJ1-3, is as follows: GAGVSQSPRYKVAKRGQDVALRCDPISGHVSLFWYQQALGQGPEFLTYFQNEAQLDKSGLPSDRFFAERPEGSVSTLKIQRTQQEDSAVYLCASSHRQGALSGNTIYFGEGSWLTVV.

This clone was seen only a few times. The V gene is TRBV6-4, the J gene TRBJ2-3, with 9 bases that match TRBD2. Germline trimming cut 3 bases from V and 1 base from J; bases unmatched to any gene: 2. From germline, CDR1 is MRHNA and CDR2 SNTAGT. The CDR3 runs 15 residues. The CDR3 spells CASSEKRGGTDTQYF. The CDR3 DNA is TGTGCCAGCAGTGAAAAGCGGGGGGGCACAGATACGCAGTATTTT.

Worth noting for this clone: Other DNA sequences in this specimen translate into the identical CDR3. The chain has TRBV7-9 and TRBJ2-1; D gene unclear. CDR1 is SEHNR and CDR2 is FQNEAQ in the germline V gene (reference sequence). Trimming pared 2 bases from V and 2 bases from J, leaving 4 bases between. The CDR3 spans 13 residues. The CDR3 is CASSLLAYNEQFF. CDR3 sequence (DNA): TGTGCCAGCAGCTTACTAGCCTACAATGAGCAGTTCTTC.

This chain connects TRBV19 to TRBJ1-5, with TRBD1 as a possible D gene (6 bases). The CDR3 is 15 amino acids. The V and J ends lost 4 bases and 1 base respectively, with 11 bases between them. Per germline, CDR1 LNHDA and CDR2 SQIVND (reference sequence). Here the CDR3 DNA reads TGTGCCAGTAGTAACAGGGTTTGGAGCAATCAGCCCCAGCATTTT. It yields the protein CASSNRVWSNQPQHF. Based on the CDR3 plus reference TRBV19 and TRBJ1-5, the full variable domain is DGGITQSPKYLFRKEGQNVTLSCEQNLNHDAMYWYRQDPGQGLRLIYYSQIVNDFQKGDIAEGYSVSREKKESFPLTVTSAQKNPTAFYLCASSNRVWSNQPQHFGDGTRLSIL.

The chain couples TRBV29-1 to TRBJ2-2, with TRBD1 identical over 9 bases. The CDR3 sequence is 16 residues long. Germline CDR1 and CDR2: SQVTM and ANQGSEA. V shed 7 bases and J 4 bases; nucleotides not matched to a gene: 13. The CDR3, as DNA: TGCAGCGCCGTGGGACAGGGATACGGTAGCACCGGGGAGCTGTTTTTT. Amino acid sequence: CSAVGQGYGSTGELFF.

V usage is TRBV7-3 and J usage is TRBJ2-1; TRBD2 matches 11 bases. Germline CDR1 is SGHTA and CDR2 is FQGTGA. V was clipped by 5 bases and J by 4 bases; unmatched bases: 4. The CDR3 totals 15 residues. The CDR3, as DNA: TGTGCCAGCAGCCCAGGGACTAGCGGTTACAATGAGCAGTTCTTC. Translation gives CASSPGTSGYNEQFF. The full variable domain, rest sourced from reference TRBV7-3 and TRBJ2-1, is GAGVSQTPSNKVTEKGKYVELRCDPISGHTALYWYRQSLGQGPEFLIYFQGTGAADDSGLPNDRFFAVRPEGSVSTLKIQRTERGDSAVYLCASSPGTSGYNEQFFGPGTRLTVL.

V gene TRBV24-1 combines with J gene TRBJ1-3, with D uncertain. V dropped 2 bases and J dropped 4 bases, with 5 bases sitting between them. Germline lookup yields CDR1 KGHDR and CDR2 SFDVKD. The CDR3 extends over 13 amino acids. The CDR3 region is CATSDSMGNTIYF. Written as DNA, the CDR3 is TGTGCCACCAGTGATTCTATGGGAAACACCATATATTTT.

The chain is built from TRBV6-2 or TRBV6-3 and TRBJ2-7; 9 bases map to TRBD2. CDR1 MNHEY and CDR2 SVGEGT come from the germline V gene. V lost 2 bases to trimming and J lost 7 bases; unmatched junction nucleotides: 9. This CDR3 spans 15 amino acids. The CDR3 sequence: CASSYGPSGMREQYF. CDR3 nucleotide sequence: TGTGCCAGCAGTTACGGGCCTAGCGGGATGCGGGAGCAGTACTTC.

V gene TRBV27 combines with J gene TRBJ1-2; 8 bases fit TRBD1. CDR3 length: 15 residues. Germline V gives CDR1 MNHEY, CDR2 SMNVEV (reference sequence). The V segment lost 3 bases and the J segment 0 bases; nucleotides outside the gene matches: 3. CDR3 loop: CASSFTGGANYGYTF. DNA for the CDR3: TGTGCCAGCAGTTTTACAGGGGGGGCTAACTATGGCTACACCTTC.

This chain links TRBV5-1 with TRBJ1-3; D might be TRBD1 (6 bases). The germline CDR1 and CDR2 sequences are SGHRS and YFSETQ. The CDR3 is 15 amino acids. V was pared by 4 bases and J by 4 bases, with 15 bases between. This chain's CDR3 is CASSIVSGTGNTIYF. The CDR3 DNA sequence: TGCGCCAGCAGCATAGTTTCCGGGACAGGAAACACCATATATTTT.

The chain joins TRBV29-1 to TRBJ2-7, with a possible D match to TRBD1 (6 bases). V was pared by 7 bases and J by 3 bases, with 16 bases between. CDR1 is SQVTM, CDR2 ANQGSEA, per germline. The CDR3 sequence is 13 residues long. CDR3 coding DNA: TGCAGCGCTGGCTCCGGGACAATCTACGAGCAGTACTTC. This sequence encodes CSAGSGTIYEQYF.

The V and J genes are TRBV10-3 and TRBJ2-7, with D perhaps TRBD2 (6 bases). The length of the CDR3 is 14 residues. V lost 8 bases, J lost 6 bases, and 20 bases lay in between. The V gene's germline CDR1 is ENHRY and CDR2 SYGVKD. CDR3 bases: TGTGCCATCTCTTCCCCCCCCATGCGGGGCGAGCAGTACTTC. Its translation is CAISSPPMRGEQYF.

The rearrangement uses TRBV28 and TRBJ2-7; maybe TRBD1 (6 bases). The CDR3 is made up of 13 amino acids. Trimming shortened V by 5 bases and J by 6 bases, and 14 bases separated the two germline ends. The germline V gene has CDR1 MDHEN and CDR2 SYDVKM. Written as DNA, the CDR3 is TGTGCCAGCAGTCAAGGACAGCCTAGCGAGCAGTACTTC. The encoded protein is CASSQGQPSEQYF. Together with reference TRBV28 and TRBJ2-7, the CDR3 gives the full variable domain: DVKVTQSSRYLVKRTGEKVFLECVQDMDHENMFWYRQDPGLGLRLIYFSYDVKMKEKGDIPEGYSVSREKKERFSLILESASTNQTSMYLCASSQGQPSEQYFGPGTRLTVT.

This clone was detected once. The genes are TRBV28 and TRBJ1-5, with 10 nucleotides matching TRBD1. J lost 7 bases, V lost 4 bases, and 7 bases had no gene match. The CDR3 contains 15 residues. Germline lookup yields CDR1 MDHEN and CDR2 SYDVKM. For the CDR3, the DNA is TGTGCCAGCAGTTATAACCGGGACAGGGGCCAGCCCCAGCATTTT. This codes for CASSYNRDRGQPQHF. The whole variable domain, filled in from reference TRBV28 and TRBJ1-5, reads DVKVTQSSRYLVKRTGEKVFLECVQDMDHENMFWYRQDPGLGLRLIYFSYDVKMKEKGDIPEGYSVSREKKERFSLILESASTNQTSMYLCASSYNRDRGQPQHFGDGTRLSIL.

The chain joins TRBV6-5 to TRBJ2-3, with 9 positions matching TRBD2. This CDR3 has 15 residues. Germline CDR1 reads MNHEY; CDR2 reads SVGAGI. After removal of 4 bases from V and 5 bases from J, the junction contained 7 bases not matched to a gene. CDR3 sequence (DNA): TGTGCCAGCAGTTTGGCGGGAGGGGGGGGAGATACGCAGTATTTT. The encoded protein is CASSLAGGGGDTQYF.

The chain has TRBV13 and TRBJ2-5; TRBD1 is a possible D gene (6 bases). V was clipped by 5 bases and J by 0 bases, with 10 bases between them. The CDR3 contains 14 residues. The germline V gene encodes CDR1 PRHDT and CDR2 FYEKMQ (reference sequence). DNA for the CDR3: TGTGCCAGCAGCCCCGGGACAAACCAAGAGACCCAGTACTTC. Its protein product is CASSPGTNQETQYF.

The chain couples TRBV28 to TRBJ1-2; 10 bases align to TRBD1. The germline gives CDR1 MDHEN, CDR2 SYDVKM. Trimming took 5 bases from V and 3 from J; bases not matched to a gene: 3. CDR3 length equals 14 residues. The CDR3 DNA follows: TGTGCCAGCAGTACGACAGGGGGCTACTATGGCTACACCTTC. It translates to CASSTTGGYYGYTF.

The chain couples TRBV7-3 to TRBJ1-2, with 10 bases lining up with TRBD1. Germline V gene lookup returns CDR1 SGHTA and CDR2 FQGTGA. The CDR3 contains 16 residues. J lost 4 bases, V lost 5 bases, and 10 bases had no gene match. The CDR3 here is CASSLGQGRTGYGYTF. CDR3 sequence (DNA): TGTGCCAGCAGCCTGGGACAGGGGAGGACGGGCTATGGCTACACCTTC.

This chain connects TRBV20-1 to TRBJ1-1; maybe TRBD1 (5 bases). There are 14 residues in the CDR3. V was pared by 3 bases and J by 4 bases, with 15 bases between. Germline-derived CDR1 and CDR2 are DFQATT and SNEGSKA (reference sequence). The CDR3 nucleotides read TGCAGTGCTAGTTCCCCAGGGCTGGGCACTGAAGCTTTCTTT. The encoded protein is CSASSPGLGTEAFF.

This chain links TRBV28 with TRBJ1-2, with D perhaps TRBD1 (5 bases). CDR3 length equals 13 residues. CDR1 is MDHEN, CDR2 SYDVKM, per germline. The V and J ends lost 3 bases and 1 base respectively, with 6 bases between them. CDR3 bases: TGTGCCAGCAGTTTGGACATTAACTATGGCTACACCTTC. This gives the protein CASSLDINYGYTF.

This chain uses TRBV29-1 with TRBJ2-3; TRBD1 matches at 7 bases. This CDR3 has 15 amino acids. CDR1 is SQVTM and CDR2 is ANQGSEA in the germline V gene. V lost 1 base and J lost 2; bases outside the gene matches: 6. CDR3 in DNA: TGCAGCGTTGAAGCCACGGACAGGTCCACAGATACGCAGTATTTT. Protein: CSVEATDRSTDTQYF.

The chain joins TRBV28 to TRBJ1-5; 9 nucleotides align to TRBD1. The CDR3 is 19 residues long. V was pared by 4 bases and J by 0 bases, with 13 bases of the junction left unmatched. CDR1 and CDR2 from the germline V gene are MDHEN and SYDVKM. For the CDR3, the DNA is TGTGCCAGCAGTTCCAACAGGGGGCGCGGACTGTATAGCAATCAGCCCCAGCATTTT. It translates to CASSSNRGRGLYSNQPQHF.

The genes are TRBV30 and TRBJ1-2; D possibly corresponds to TRBD1 (5 bases). This CDR3 has 14 residues. Germline lookup yields CDR1 GTSNPN and CDR2 SVGIG (reference sequence). Trimming removed 8 bases at V and 4 bases at J, with 20 bases between. The CDR3 is CAGGVGGVTYGYTF. The CDR3 nucleotides are TGTGCCGGAGGGGTCGGGGGAGTGACCTATGGCTACACCTTC.